A single sample is the source of the 14 T cell receptor beta chains below, sequenced in a study of T cells in Graves' hyperthyroidism and ophthalmopathy. There were TCR beta CDR3 regions amplified from RNA transcripts. The HTBI primer set served for first-round RT-PCR of the TCR CDR3. TCRdb reanalysed the multiplex PCR reads using MiXCR and keeps one entry per CDR3 protein. This sample has hundreds of thousands of distinct CDR3 sequences, with 35% to 40% found just once. Sequencing was performed on blood. The receptors derive from a man aged 18-30 years with Graves' hyperthyroidism.

Ten or more counts support this clonotype. The V call is TRBV10-3, the J call TRBJ2-7; 7 bases fit TRBD2. CDR3 length: 17 amino acids. From germline, CDR1 is ENHRY and CDR2 SYGVKD. The V and J ends lost 2 bases and 3 bases, in that order; junction bases with no gene match: 13. CDR3: CAISERAGMVAGYEQYF. The CDR3 DNA reads as TGTGCCATCAGTGAGCGAGCGGGAATGGTCGCCGGCTACGAGCAGTACTTC.

This clonotype was recorded only once. V gene TRBV24-1 combines with J gene TRBJ1-1; a weak D match, TRBD1 (6 bases). The CDR3 spans 13 residues. CDR1 and CDR2 from the germline V gene are KGHDR and SFDVKD. Trimming shortened V by 4 bases and J by 5 bases, and 10 bases separated the two germline ends. CDR3 nucleotide sequence: TGTGCCACCAGTGAAGGGAGGGGGACTGAAGCTTTCTTT. It codes for CATSEGRGTEAFF.

This chain connects TRBV2 to TRBJ2-7; D is ambiguous. V lost 8 bases to trimming and J lost 3 bases, with 14 bases between them. CDR1 and CDR2 (germline): SNHLY, FYNNEI. The CDR3 is 13 residues long. The CDR3 DNA reads as TGTGCCAGCCAAGATAGGGCTCTCTACGAGCAGTACTTC. This sequence encodes CASQDRALYEQYF.

The chain couples TRBV7-9 to TRBJ1-3; 7 positions match TRBD1. Germline trimming cut 3 bases from V and 4 bases from J; bases unmatched to any gene: 9. CDR1 and CDR2 from the germline V gene are SEHNR and FQNEAQ (reference sequence). The CDR3 runs 16 residues. The CDR3 sequence: CASSLVNTGAGNTIYF. The CDR3 DNA sequence: TGTGCCAGCAGCTTGGTTAACACAGGGGCCGGAAACACCATATATTTT.

This clonotype has at least ten counts. The V call is TRBV9, the J call TRBJ2-7; possible D gene TRBD2, 5 bases. Germline CDR1 reads SGDLS; CDR2 reads YYNGEE. The CDR3 is 11 residues long. The germline V and J ends were trimmed by 3 bases and 11 bases, with 12 bases remaining between them. The CDR3 sequence: CASSALTGEYF. The CDR3, as DNA: TGTGCCAGCAGCGCCTTAACCGGGGAGTACTTC.

This chain connects TRBV29-1 to TRBJ2-5; D possibly matches TRBD1 or TRBD2 (6 bases each). The better agreement between TRBJ2-1 and the DNA end casts doubt on the J call. Germline CDR1 and CDR2: SQVTM and ANQGSEA. The CDR3 runs 14 residues. The CDR3 DNA follows: TGCAGCGTTGACGGGGGCCTCTTGGATATGAAGCAGTTCTTC. Its protein product is CSVDGGLLDMKQFF.

A few counts support this clonotype. The rearrangement uses TRBV7-9 and TRBJ1-3, with 7 positions matching TRBD1. The CDR3 runs to 15 residues. The V segment lost 6 bases and the J segment 1 base; nucleotides outside the gene matches: 6. CDR1 is SEHNR, CDR2 FQNEAQ, per germline (reference sequence). In nucleotides, the CDR3 is TGTGCCAGCAGTTCTCAGGGGGAATCTGGAAACACCATATATTTT. Translated, it gives CASSSQGESGNTIYF.

This sequence joins TRBV6-5 and TRBJ2-5; tentatively, D is TRBD2 (7 bases). Deletions cut 2 bases from V and 5 bases from J, with 15 bases between. CDR3 length equals 15 residues. Germline CDR1 MNHEY, CDR2 SVGAGI. The CDR3 loop is CASSYGGAGGETQYF. CDR3 coding DNA: TGTGCCAGCAGTTACGGGGGGGCCGGTGGGGAGACCCAGTACTTC.

This clonotype was picked up many times. The CDR3 DNA reads TGTGCCAGCAGCGTAGGGTTGGACTCACCCCTCCACTTT. This translates into CASSVGLDSPLHF. The chain recombines TRBV9 with TRBJ1-6; D gene uncertain. Germline loops: CDR1 SGDLS, CDR2 YYNGEE. V was shortened by 0 bases and J by 10 bases, with 8 bases between the two germline ends. CDR3 length equals 13 residues.

This clonotype was picked up many times. This chain links TRBV10-2 with TRBJ1-1, with unresolved D. The CDR3 consists of 14 residues. Germline values: CDR1 WSHSY, CDR2 SAAADI. V was trimmed by 0 bases and J by 6 bases, leaving 11 bases between them. CDR3: CASSESIRQSEAFF. CDR3 nucleotides: TGCGCCAGCAGTGAGTCGATACGGCAATCTGAAGCTTTCTTT.

DNA for the CDR3: TGTGCCAGCAGAACCGGGACAGGTATTCCCTACGAGCAGTACTTC. This sequence encodes CASRTGTGIPYEQYF. The V and J genes are TRBV2 and TRBJ2-7; TRBD1 matches 8 bases. Per germline, CDR1 SNHLY and CDR2 FYNNEI. This CDR3 spans 15 amino acids. V lost 6 bases and J lost 2; bases outside the gene matches: 9.

In this sample, this clonotype turned up many times. This chain uses TRBV29-1 with TRBJ1-2, with 9 bases that match TRBD1. With 2 bases clipped from V and 8 bases from J, the junction kept 9 bases outside the gene matches. CDR1 is SQVTM and CDR2 is ANQGSEA in the germline V gene. This CDR3 comprises 14 residues. CDR3: CSVELGQGIKGYTF. The CDR3 nucleotides read TGCAGCGTTGAACTGGGACAGGGTATTAAGGGCTACACCTTC.

This clonotype was seen many times. This chain joins TRBV19 and TRBJ2-5, with D unclear. The CDR3 consists of 13 residues. Germline lookup yields CDR1 LNHDA and CDR2 SQIVND (reference sequence). Trimming removed 8 bases at V and 1 base at J, with 11 bases between. CDR3 amino acids: CASGVLLQETQYF. Here the CDR3 DNA reads TGTGCCAGTGGTGTCCTGCTCCAAGAGACCCAGTACTTC.

The V gene is TRBV6-5, the J gene TRBJ1-6; D is possibly TRBD1 (6 bases). Per germline, CDR1 MNHEY and CDR2 SVGAGI. Trimming cost V 6 bases and J 9 bases, with 12 bases left between them. The CDR3 has 13 amino acids. CDR3 in amino acids: CASSRDTGSPLHF. The CDR3 nucleotides are TGTGCCAGCAGCCGGGACACGGGTTCACCCCTCCACTTT.